The present TCR beta chain was sequenced within a study of cytomegalovirus exposure and HLA in healthy donors (dated by TCRdb to about 2017). Background on the whole study: In an earlier analysis of 587 of the donors, around 290 Gb of sequence data and just under 120 million unique TCR beta sequences from about 180 million T cells were reported. An early release covering roughly 580 HLA-typed donors comprised 250 to 350 gigabases of sequencing data and roughly 85 million unique TCR sequences. Of the 300 to 400 genotyped donors, around 81% fell in the genetic ancestry cluster associated with self-reported Caucasian donors. The study aimed to test whether cataloging public T cell receptors could reveal signatures of past pathogen exposure. Using immunosequencing, the study profiled T cell repertoires from about 650 subjects and related those repertoires to cytomegalovirus serostatus. Along with the roughly 670-subject first cohort, a separate validation cohort of around 120 different subjects was used. The study combined high-throughput TCR immunosequencing, statistical association of individual TCRs with disease status, and machine learning to predict cytomegalovirus infection status. To study patterns of TCR occurrence, a later analysis re-analyzed previously published TCR beta repertoires from several hundred donors and added high-resolution HLA genotyping. Rather than using new phenotypic data, the later analysis identified candidate immune exposures from TCR beta sequences and from how often those sequences occurred across donors. An earlier analysis of around 540 of the donors applied high-throughput TCR beta sequencing to assess whether each TCR beta V gene segment acted as functional or pseudogenic. Donor age, sex, ethnicity and CMV serostatus were compiled alongside the repertoire data. In a later genetic analysis, genome-wide SNP genotypes for about 55% of the roughly 670 donors were used, and that subset was treated as a discovery cohort. Every repertoire in the discovery cohort had been generated on one and the same sequencing platform. HLA typing included class I and class II loci at four-digit resolution. Typing coverage varied by locus: about 629-640 donors for A, B, C, DRB1 and DQB1; under 550 for DQA1; approximately 570 for DPA1; 450 to 480 for DPB1. Four to six DR-DQ haplotypes were handled as single units for association and clustering because linkage in the cohort was strong. On average, 235,054 unique TCR beta nucleotide sequences were sequenced per donor among roughly 430 genotyped donors of the cohort, with roughly 18% of those sequences being non-productive.

The investigation overall reported the following: Most CMV-associated TCR beta chains appeared to be HLA-restricted in a later analysis, and the HLA associations seemed to be driven largely by CMV exposure. CMV serostatus was the only immune exposure information available for the cohort. The authors suggested that the approach could potentially be generalized to other disease states and immunological phenotypes. In a later analysis, some 18,000 TCR beta sequences were associated with specific HLA alleles at a false discovery rate of 0.05. When HLA alleles, especially DR and DQ, strongly co-occurred, attributing TCR associations to individual alleles was difficult. Because counts were too low, roughly 17 rarely observed V segments, including chromosome 9 orphons, were left out of the earlier analysis of 587 of the donors. In the study, around 160 TCR beta chains were listed as associated with cytomegalovirus. A few of the identified cytomegalovirus-associated TCR beta chains were confirmed in vitro to be specific for cytomegalovirus antigens. Because HLA typing was unavailable for some donors at each locus, only the typed subset was used in association tests. According to a later analysis, parvovirus B19, influenza, CMV and Epstein-Barr virus appeared linked to several top co-occurrence clusters. The 87-base-pair reads could not distinguish some IMGT-functional V segments, including TRBV6-2 and TRBV6-3, so those segments were excluded. In a later genetic analysis, fewer N-insertions in productive TCRs were reported among donors in an Asian-associated ancestry cluster than the roughly 700-donor mean. Linkage disequilibrium might explain the correlated functional status among segregating V segments, but an unknown experimental factor could not be ruled out. In a later analysis, TCR association rates were found to vary across HLA loci, with the most associated TCRs seen for DRB1 alleles and the fewest for HLA-C alleles. A cluster of highly shared sequence variants was judged likely to represent a technical artifact of the sequencing pipeline. Roughly uniform sequencing depth across donors was assumed in presence/absence analyses, although this assumption may not hold. The cohort was sequenced for TCR beta chains only, and without alpha or paired-chain data the features that could be detected were limited. In a later analysis, HLA-associated TCR beta chains were found to be more clonally expanded and to have lower generation probabilities than equally common non-associated chains. Most TCR sequences were observed very rarely across donors, whereas some public TCRs were present in many individuals. A further reported finding was that TCR beta sequences accurately predicted the HLA-A and HLA-B alleles for most subjects in the first cohort. An earlier analysis of several hundred of the donors showed that most TCR beta V segments appeared in productive rearrangements either about 87% or about 30% of the time, which broadly matched IMGT annotations. Cytomegalovirus status was reported to be diagnosed by the classifier with high specificity and sensitivity in both the original and validation cohorts. V-gene and J-gene trimming of TCR beta chains was associated with a missense DCLRE1C variant in a later genetic analysis, and the association was replicated in an independent cohort.

The cohort was made up of approximately 700 healthy bone marrow donors. At the time of sampling, every cohort member was nominally healthy, though immune exposures that went unrecorded were likely present. The donor was CMV seronegative and was included in the group of 352 seronegative cohort members. Each donor provided a peripheral blood sample, and peripheral blood mononuclear cells were used for TCR beta sequencing. The Qiagen DNeasy Blood Extraction Kit was used to extract genomic DNA from the blood cell samples. On this clone itself: The specificity of this receptor is unknown. No per-base quality is available; no much larger clone lies one base away.

CDR1 and CDR2, per the germline V gene (reference sequence), are MNHEY and SMNVEV. Between the V and J ends, shortened by 4 bases and 2 bases respectively, the junction contains 11 bases. The CDR3 holds 14 amino acids from the cysteine to the phenylalanine. Of all the DNA, just the CDR3 is kept, 42 bases in frame from base 1. Libraries were made using the immunoSEQ multiplex PCR assay. For the multiplex PCR, a mixture combining 60 forward primers for TCR Vbeta segments and 13 reverse primers for TCR Jbeta segments was used. The CDR3 region of rearranged TCR beta genes was amplified from genomic DNA by a multiplex PCR assay. The amplified TCR beta libraries were sequenced on the Illumina HiSeq System as 87-base-pair reads. The authors' analysis ran thus. A later analysis counted around 72 million unique TCR beta chains across the 650 to 700 repertoires, and some 12 million of these chains were shared by at least two donors. To remove PCR and sequencing errors, raw reads were error-corrected and collapsed into unique sequences using a nearest-neighbor algorithm that merged closely related sequences. Alignment of CDR3 sequences to IMGT reference sequences was used to assign V, D and J gene segments. For a sequence to be retained, a match of at least six nucleotides to both a V gene segment and a J gene segment was required. A rearrangement was called productive if the CDR3 had no stop codons and remained in frame with V and J, and every other rearrangement was called non-productive. CDR3 was defined by IMGT convention, running from the second conserved V-encoded cysteine to the conserved J-encoded phenylalanine. The earlier analysis of about 640 of the donors excluded any sequence lacking an unambiguous match to a single V gene segment. An earlier analysis of under 750 of the donors called V segments functional above 56.7% productive rearrangements and segregating when the between-donor standard deviation exceeded 5%. A statistical classification framework was built to diagnose cytomegalovirus status from the catalog of TCR beta chain sequences. A later analysis assigned V and J genes by comparing TCR nucleotide sequences with IMGT/GENE-DB human TR gene sequences. In a later analysis, CDR3 sequences and most-parsimonious VDJ recombination scenarios were assigned using the TCRdist pipeline. In a later analysis, every TCR beta chain was defined by the combination of its CDR3 amino acid sequence and its V-gene family, and reads without a unique V-gene family were dropped. To address suspected cross-contamination and a sequencing artifact, a later analysis removed several hundred highly shared, low-generation-probability nucleotide sequences. In a later analysis, a clonal expansion index was calculated for each public chain from normalized within-repertoire ranks of inferred template counts. A later analysis computed generation probabilities with a VDJ recombination model fitted to out-of-frame rearrangements, and checked the results against IGoR. Hypergeometric tests were used in a later analysis to score TCR-TCR, TCR-HLA and TCR-CMV co-occurrence, with a repertoire-size bias correction applied to the TCR pairs. False discovery rates were estimated in a later analysis by permuting HLA or CMV assignments 20 times. In a later analysis, co-occurring TCRs were grouped using DBSCAN, and TCRdist sequence similarity was added for clustering within HLA-allele-positive subsets. Co-occurrence clustering excluded repertoires with fewer than 30,000 or more than 120,000 public chains, plus five with anomalous nucleotide sharing. What TCRdb holds here is the immuneACCESS table cut down to in-frame rearrangements. Part of the clones is not present; checked against another copy, under half of the missing clones reflect an unresolved V gene, and the others are unexplained. Clonal size and the V and J genes are those of that table, whereas D and trimming came from the DNA. For this sample there are 250,000 or so clones; 80% to 95% appear just once. Of the sample, 1.7% is held by the ten largest clones.

The sample comprised PBMCs. This chain joins TRBV27 to TRBJ2-5; the D region possibly corresponds to TRBD1 (5 bases align). This TCR came from a girl aged 2-10 years in good health and CMV-seronegative. The DNA sequence is as follows: TGTGCCAGCAGTTCGGTCGACAGACAAGAGACCCAGTACTTC. Its coded protein is CASSSVDRQETQYF.